This is a list of T cell receptor beta chains from one sample in a study of graft-versus-host responses after intestinal transplantation. These receptors' targets are unknown. The table came from immunoSEQ multiplex PCR; TCRdb's copy has only in-frame clones and leaves some out. The repertoire holds over 55,000 clones, with 90% as singletons. The sample in question was unstimulated CD8+ T cells sorted from spleen or lymph node cells, obtained before intestinal transplant. The receptors originated from a human donor who received an intestinal transplant. The conserved cysteine and the conserved F or W are not part of the CDR3 here. Size is omitted from some rows. Given values are once, few, many or a class for expanded clones.

NA | TRBJ2-2 | TRBV29-1 | SAGQQNTGELF
NA | TRBJ1-1 | TRBV27 | ASSLSFSGGTEAF
NA | TRBJ1-1 | TRBV10-2 | ASRPGTVGNTEAF
few | TRBJ1-5 | TRBV7-9 | ASSPIGTGWQPQH
NA | TRBJ2-5 | TRBV5-1 | ASSLGVGQGREETQY
NA | TRBJ1-3 | TRBV5-6 | ASSYGGVWDTIY
NA | TRBJ2-3 | TRBV5-4 | ASSPPGQSTDTQY
NA | TRBJ1-1 | TRBV7-6 | ASGLVGGGGNTEAF
once | TRBJ2-4 | TRBV11-2 | ASSGAAKNIQY
NA | TRBJ1-2 | TRBV29-1 | SVGGTGGVGAAGYT
NA | TRBJ2-3 | TRBV19 | ASRPGTGSDTQY
NA | TRBJ1-5 | TRBV7-9 | ASSLGGGQPQH